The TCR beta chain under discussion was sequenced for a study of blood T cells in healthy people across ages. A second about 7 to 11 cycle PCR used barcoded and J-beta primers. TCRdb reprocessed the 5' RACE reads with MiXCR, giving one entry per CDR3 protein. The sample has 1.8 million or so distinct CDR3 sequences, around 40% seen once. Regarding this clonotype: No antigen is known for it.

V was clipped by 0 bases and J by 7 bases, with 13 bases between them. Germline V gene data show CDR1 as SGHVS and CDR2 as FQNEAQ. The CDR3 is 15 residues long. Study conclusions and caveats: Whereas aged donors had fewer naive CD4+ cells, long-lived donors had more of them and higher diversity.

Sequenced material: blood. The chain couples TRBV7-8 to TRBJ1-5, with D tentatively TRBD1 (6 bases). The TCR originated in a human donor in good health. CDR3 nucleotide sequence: TGTGCCAGCAGCTTAGCGGTAGGGGGAAGGCAGCCCCAGCATTTT. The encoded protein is CASSLAVGGRQPQHF.